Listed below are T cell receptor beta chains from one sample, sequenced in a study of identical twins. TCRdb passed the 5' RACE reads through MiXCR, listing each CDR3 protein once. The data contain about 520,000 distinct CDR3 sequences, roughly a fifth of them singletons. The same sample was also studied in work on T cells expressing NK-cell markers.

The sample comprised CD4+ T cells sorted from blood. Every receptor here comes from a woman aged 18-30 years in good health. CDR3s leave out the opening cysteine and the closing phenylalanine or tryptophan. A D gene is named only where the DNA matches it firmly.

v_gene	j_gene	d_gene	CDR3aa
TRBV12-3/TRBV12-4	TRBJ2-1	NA	ASSFRRGNNEQF
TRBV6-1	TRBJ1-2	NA	ASSLAKAYGYT
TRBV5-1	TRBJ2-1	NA	ASSFREFSPYNEQF
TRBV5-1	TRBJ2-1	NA	ASSLAERVLF
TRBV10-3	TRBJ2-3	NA	AISDGVAPDTQY
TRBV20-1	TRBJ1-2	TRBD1	SASTGEVGYT
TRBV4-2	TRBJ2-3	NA	ASSQEGERADTQY
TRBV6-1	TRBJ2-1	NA	ASSQGLGYNEQF
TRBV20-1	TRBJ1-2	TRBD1	SATGQYYGYT
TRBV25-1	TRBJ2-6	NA	ASSEGGGARANVLT
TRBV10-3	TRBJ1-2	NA	AISGSGSGYT
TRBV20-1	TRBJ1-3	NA	SARQGNTIY
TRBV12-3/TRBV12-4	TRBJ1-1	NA	ASNEKGEAF
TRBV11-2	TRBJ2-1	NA	ASSLVPHNEQF
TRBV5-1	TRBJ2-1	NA	ASSNPSGAGNEQF
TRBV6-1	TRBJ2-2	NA	ASTRTNTGELF
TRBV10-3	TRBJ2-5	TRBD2	ATASGQETQY
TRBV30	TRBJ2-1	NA	AWSPRGSYNEQF
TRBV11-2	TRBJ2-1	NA	ASSLVRGTYNEQF
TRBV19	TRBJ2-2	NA	ASSISFRGAGELF
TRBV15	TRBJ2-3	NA	ATVPRDTQY
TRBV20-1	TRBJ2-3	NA	SATISTDTQY
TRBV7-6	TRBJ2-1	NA	ASYNEQF
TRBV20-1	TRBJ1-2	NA	SASGDRPAG
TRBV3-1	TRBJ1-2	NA	ASSQARVSNYGYT
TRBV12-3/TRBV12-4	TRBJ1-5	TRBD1	ASSLRTGNQPQH
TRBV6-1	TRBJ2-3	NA	ASSGLRSSTDTQY
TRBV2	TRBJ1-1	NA	ASRGRTHDMNTEAF
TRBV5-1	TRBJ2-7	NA	ASRYQTSPSLEQY
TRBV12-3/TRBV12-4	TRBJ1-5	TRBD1	ASSSGQGRNQPQH
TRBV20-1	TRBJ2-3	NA	SARDPSSFSTDTQY
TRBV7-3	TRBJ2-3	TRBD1	ASSSPRDRDPNTQY
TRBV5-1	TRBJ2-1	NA	ASSLNGATYNEQF
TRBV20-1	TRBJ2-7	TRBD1	SAAPRDRGSYEQY
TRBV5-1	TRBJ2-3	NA	ASTAVTPTDTQY
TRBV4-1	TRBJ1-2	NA	ASSQEGIRQGHGYT
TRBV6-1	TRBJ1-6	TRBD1	ASNPRDSSYNSPLH
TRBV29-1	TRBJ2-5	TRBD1	SVEDLTGILETQY
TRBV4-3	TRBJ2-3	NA	ASSQDRIGDTQY
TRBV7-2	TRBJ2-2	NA	ASSFGPTGELF
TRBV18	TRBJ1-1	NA	ASSPVGYTEAF
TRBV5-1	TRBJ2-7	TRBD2	ASSLLGREMSYEQY
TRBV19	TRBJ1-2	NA	ASSIRQANYGYT
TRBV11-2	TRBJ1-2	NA	ASSLRGATGEGYT
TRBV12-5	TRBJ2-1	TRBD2	ASGLGTSGSNEQF
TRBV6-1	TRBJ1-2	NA	ASSQTGVWGYT
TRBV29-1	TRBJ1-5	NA	SVETGLGQPQH
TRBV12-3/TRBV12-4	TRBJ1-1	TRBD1	ASSFIQGDTEAF
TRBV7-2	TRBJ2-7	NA	ASSFNLGSGTYEQY
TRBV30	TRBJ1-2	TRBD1	ALTGTNYGYT
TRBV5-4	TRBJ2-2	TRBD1	ASSLYQGAGELF
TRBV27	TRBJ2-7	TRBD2	ASSRAPTSGYSYEQY
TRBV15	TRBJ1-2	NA	ATSREPGQFNYGYT
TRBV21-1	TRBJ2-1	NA	ASSFFPSGSRINEQF
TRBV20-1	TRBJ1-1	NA	SASISGAEAF
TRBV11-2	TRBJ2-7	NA	ASSPGPENEQY
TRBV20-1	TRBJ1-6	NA	SARRGEANSPLH
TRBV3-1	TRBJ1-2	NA	ASSQNWASLDGYT